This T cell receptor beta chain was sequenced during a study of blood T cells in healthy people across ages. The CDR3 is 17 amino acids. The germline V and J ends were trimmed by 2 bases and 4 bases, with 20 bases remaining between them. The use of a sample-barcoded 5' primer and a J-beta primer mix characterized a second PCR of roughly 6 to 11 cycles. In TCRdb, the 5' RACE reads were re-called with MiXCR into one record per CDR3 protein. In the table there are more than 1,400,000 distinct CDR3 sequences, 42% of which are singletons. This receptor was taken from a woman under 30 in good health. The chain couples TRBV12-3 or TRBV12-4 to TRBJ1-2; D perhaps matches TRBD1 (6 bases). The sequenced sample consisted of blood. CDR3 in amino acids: CASSLILQAGEGYGYTF. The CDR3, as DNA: TGTGCCAGCAGTTTAATTCTTCAGGCAGGGGAGGGCTATGGCTACACCTTC.